Listed below are T cell receptor beta chains from one sample, sequenced in a study of identical twins. TCRdb reprocessed the 5' RACE reads with MiXCR, giving one entry per CDR3 protein. The sample consists of some 790,000 distinct CDR3 sequences, 18% of them appearing once. The sample also formed part of further work on T cells expressing NK-cell markers.

Material: PBMCs. The receptors were gathered from a woman aged 18-29 years in good health. The CDR3 runs from the conserved cysteine through the conserved F or W. A D gene is named only where the DNA matches it firmly. Some rows mark clone size as missing; the rest say once, few, many or name a class of expanded clone.

TRBD2,once,TRBV5-5,TRBJ2-1,CASSLAGTRGNSEQFF,TGTGCCAGCAGCTTAGCCGGGACTAGGGGAAACAGTGAGCAGTTCTTC
.,few,TRBV2,TRBJ2-5,CASSATLETQYF,TGTGCCAGCAGTGCGACCCTAGAGACCCAGTACTTC
.,few,TRBV4-3,TRBJ2-3,CASSQTPGEDTQYF,TGCGCCAGCAGCCAAACCCCCGGGGAGGATACGCAGTATTTT
.,.,TRBV6-2/TRBV6-3,TRBJ2-7,CASSRLPSYEQYF,TGTGCCAGCAGTCGACTACCTTCCTACGAGCAGTACTTC
TRBD2,.,TRBV12-3/TRBV12-4,TRBJ2-1,CATRGVASGSWSYNEQFF,TGTGCCACCCGGGGGGTGGCTAGCGGGAGTTGGTCCTACAATGAGCAGTTCTTC
.,many,TRBV12-3/TRBV12-4,TRBJ2-1,CASSLDVSPYNEQFF,TGTGCCAGCAGTTTAGATGTTAGCCCCTACAATGAGCAGTTCTTC
.,few,TRBV3-1,TRBJ1-2,CASSQGEGEWSYTF,TGTGCCAGCAGCCAAGGAGAGGGGGAATGGAGCTACACCTTC
.,few,TRBV12-3/TRBV12-4,TRBJ2-7,CASSDTKEQYF,TGTGCCAGCAGTGATACGAAAGAGCAGTACTTC
.,.,TRBV6-6,TRBJ2-7,CASQASVGRYF,TGTGCCAGCCAGGCGAGCGTCGGTCGATACTTC
.,few,TRBV20-1,TRBJ1-6,CSARGFVNSPLHF,TGCAGTGCCAGGGGCTTTGTAAATTCACCCCTCCACTTT
TRBD2,few,TRBV5-1,TRBJ2-5,CASSSGDYRQETQYF,TGCGCCAGCAGCTCCGGGGACTATCGACAAGAGACCCAGTACTTC
.,.,TRBV10-2,TRBJ1-1,CASSDNGQMNTEAFF,TGCGCCAGCAGTGACAACGGACAGATGAACACTGAAGCTTTCTTT
.,.,TRBV5-1,TRBJ1-1,CASSLGAGMTEAFF,TGCGCCAGCAGCTTGGGTGCAGGGATGACTGAAGCTTTCTTT
.,many,TRBV5-1,TRBJ1-1,CASSSFRLDTEAFF,TGCGCCAGCAGCTCCTTTCGCCTAGACACTGAAGCTTTCTTT
.,.,TRBV7-2,TRBJ2-7,CASSLVPGLTYEQYF,TGTGCCAGCAGCTTAGTCCCAGGGTTGACCTACGAGCAGTACTTC
.,.,TRBV12-3/TRBV12-4,TRBJ1-5,CASSPGLHTQHF,TGTGCCAGCAGTCCCGGCCTCCATACGCAGCATTTT
.,few,TRBV18,TRBJ2-1,CASKDTFYNEQFF,TGTGCCAGCAAAGACACATTTTACAATGAGCAGTTCTTC
TRBD1,.,TRBV20-1,TRBJ2-1,CSAGIRDREHNEQFF,TGCAGTGCTGGTATCCGGGACAGGGAGCACAATGAGCAGTTCTTC
.,.,TRBV9,TRBJ2-7,CASSVDDVYEQYF,TGTGCCAGCAGCGTAGATGACGTCTACGAGCAGTACTTC
.,.,TRBV20-1,TRBJ1-2,CSARIQRVNSGYTF,TGCAGTGCTAGGATCCAGCGCGTGAATAGTGGCTACACCTTC
.,few,TRBV20-1,TRBJ2-1,CSARRGEFYNEQFF,TGCAGTGCTAGAAGGGGGGAATTCTACAATGAGCAGTTCTTC
TRBD2,.,TRBV2,TRBJ2-7,CASGRRGVSHEQYF,TGTGCCAGCGGTCGGCGGGGGGTATCCCACGAGCAGTACTTC
TRBD2,.,TRBV20-1,TRBJ2-7,CSARSASGGYEQYF,TGCAGTGCTAGGTCGGCTAGCGGGGGGTACGAGCAGTACTTC
.,.,TRBV29-1,TRBJ1-2,CSVEVSTEVAYGYTF,TGCAGCGTTGAAGTCTCGACAGAGGTGGCCTATGGCTACACCTTC
.,many,TRBV12-3/TRBV12-4,TRBJ1-2,CASSETANYGYTF,TGTGCCAGCAGTGAGACAGCTAACTATGGCTACACCTTC